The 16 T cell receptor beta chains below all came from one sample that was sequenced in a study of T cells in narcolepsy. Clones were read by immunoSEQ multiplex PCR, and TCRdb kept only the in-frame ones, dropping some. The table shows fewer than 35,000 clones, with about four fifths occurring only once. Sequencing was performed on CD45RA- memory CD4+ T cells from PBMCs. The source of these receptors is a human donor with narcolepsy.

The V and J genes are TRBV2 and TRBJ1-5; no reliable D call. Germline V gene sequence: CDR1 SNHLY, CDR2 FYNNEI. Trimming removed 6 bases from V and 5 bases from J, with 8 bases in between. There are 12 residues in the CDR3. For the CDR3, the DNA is TGTGCCAGCAGGGGAGAGGATCAGCCCCAGCATTTT. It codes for CASRGEDQPQHF. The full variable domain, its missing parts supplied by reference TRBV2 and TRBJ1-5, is EPEVTQTPSHQVTQMGQEVILRCVPISNHLYFYWYRQILGQKVEFLVSFYNNEISEKSEIFDDQFSVERPDGSNFTLKIRSTKLEDSAMYFCASRGEDQPQHFGDGTRLSIL.

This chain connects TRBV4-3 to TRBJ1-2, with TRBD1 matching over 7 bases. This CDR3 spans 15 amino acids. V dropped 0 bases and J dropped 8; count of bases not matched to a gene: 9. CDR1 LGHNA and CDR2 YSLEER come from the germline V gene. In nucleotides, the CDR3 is TGCGCCAGCAGCCAAGATTCCGACAGGGTAGGAGGCTACACCTTC. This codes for CASSQDSDRVGGYTF.

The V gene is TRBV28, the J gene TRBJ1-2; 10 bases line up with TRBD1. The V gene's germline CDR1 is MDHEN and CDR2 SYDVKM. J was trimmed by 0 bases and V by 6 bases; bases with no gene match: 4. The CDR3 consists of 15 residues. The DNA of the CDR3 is TGTGCCAGCAGAAGACAGGGGGCGTCTAACTATGGCTACACCTTC. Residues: CASRRQGASNYGYTF.

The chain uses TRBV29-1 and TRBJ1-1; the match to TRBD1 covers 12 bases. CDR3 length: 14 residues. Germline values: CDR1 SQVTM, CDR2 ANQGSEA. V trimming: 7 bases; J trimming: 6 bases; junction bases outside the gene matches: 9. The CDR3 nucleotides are TGCAGCGCTCCGGGACAGGGGGCTCCCGCTGAAGCTTTCTTT. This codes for CSAPGQGAPAEAFF.

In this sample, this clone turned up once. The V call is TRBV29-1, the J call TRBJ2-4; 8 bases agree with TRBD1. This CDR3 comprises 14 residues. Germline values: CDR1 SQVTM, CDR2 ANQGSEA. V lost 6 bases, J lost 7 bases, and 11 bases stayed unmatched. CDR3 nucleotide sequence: TGCAGCGTCCATACGACAGGGGCCCCGAACATTCAGTACTTC. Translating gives CSVHTTGAPNIQYF.

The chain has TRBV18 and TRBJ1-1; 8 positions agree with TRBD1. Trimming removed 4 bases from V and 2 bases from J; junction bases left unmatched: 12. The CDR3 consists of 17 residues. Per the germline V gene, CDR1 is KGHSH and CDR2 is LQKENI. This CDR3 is CASSLAGGGAGNTEAFF. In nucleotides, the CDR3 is TGTGCCAGCTCACTTGCAGGGGGCGGAGCGGGTAACACTGAAGCTTTCTTT.

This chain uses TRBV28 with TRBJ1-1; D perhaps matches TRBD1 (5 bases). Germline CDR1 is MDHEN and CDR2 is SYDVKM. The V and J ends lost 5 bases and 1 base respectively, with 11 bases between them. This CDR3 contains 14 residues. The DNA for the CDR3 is TGTGCCAGCAGTATCCCACAGGAGAACACTGAAGCTTTCTTT. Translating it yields CASSIPQENTEAFF.

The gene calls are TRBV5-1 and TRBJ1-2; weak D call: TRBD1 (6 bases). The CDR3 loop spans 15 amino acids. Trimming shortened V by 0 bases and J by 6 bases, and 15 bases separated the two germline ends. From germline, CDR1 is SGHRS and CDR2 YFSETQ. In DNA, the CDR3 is TGCGCCAGCAGCTTGGCCGGGGAGGGGGTAGATGGCTACACCTTC. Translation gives CASSLAGEGVDGYTF.

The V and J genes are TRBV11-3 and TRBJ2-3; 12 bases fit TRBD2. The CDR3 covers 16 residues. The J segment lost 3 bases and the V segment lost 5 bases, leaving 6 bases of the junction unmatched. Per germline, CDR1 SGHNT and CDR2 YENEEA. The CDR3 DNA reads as TGTGCCAGCAGCAGACGACTAGCGGGGGAAACAGATACGCAGTATTTT. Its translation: CASSRRLAGETDTQYF. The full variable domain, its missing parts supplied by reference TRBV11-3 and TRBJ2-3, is EAGVVQSPRYKIIEKKQPVAFWCNPISGHNTLYWYLQNLGQGPELLIRYENEEAVDDSQLPKDRFSAERLKGVDSTLKIQPAELGDSAVYLCASSRRLAGETDTQYFGPGTRLTVL.

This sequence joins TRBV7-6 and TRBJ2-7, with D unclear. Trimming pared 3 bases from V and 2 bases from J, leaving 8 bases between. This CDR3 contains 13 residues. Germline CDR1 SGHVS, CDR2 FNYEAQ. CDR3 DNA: TGTGCCAGCAGCTTTGGGAAAGCCTACGAGCAGTACTTC. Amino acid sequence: CASSFGKAYEQYF.

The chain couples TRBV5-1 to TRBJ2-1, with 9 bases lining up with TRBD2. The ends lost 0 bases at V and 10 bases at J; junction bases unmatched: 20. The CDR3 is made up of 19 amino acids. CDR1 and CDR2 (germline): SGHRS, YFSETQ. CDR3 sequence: CASSLDPRAGGRMAKEQFF. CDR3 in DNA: TGCGCCAGCAGCTTGGACCCGAGAGCGGGGGGAAGGATGGCCAAGGAGCAGTTCTTC.

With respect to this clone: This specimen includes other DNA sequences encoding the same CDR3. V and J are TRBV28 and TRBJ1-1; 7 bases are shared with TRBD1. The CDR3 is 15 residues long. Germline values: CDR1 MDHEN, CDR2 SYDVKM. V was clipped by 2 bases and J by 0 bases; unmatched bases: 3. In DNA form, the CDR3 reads TGTGCCAGCAGTTTACCGGGACAGTTGAACACTGAAGCTTTCTTT. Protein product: CASSLPGQLNTEAFF.

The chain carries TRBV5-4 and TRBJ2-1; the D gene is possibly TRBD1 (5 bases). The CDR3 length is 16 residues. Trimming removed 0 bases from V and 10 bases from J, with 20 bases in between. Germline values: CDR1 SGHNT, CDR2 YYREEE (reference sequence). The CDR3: CASSLALSQGTVEQFF. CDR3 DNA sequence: TGTGCCAGCAGCTTGGCATTGTCCCAGGGCACCGTCGAGCAGTTCTTC.

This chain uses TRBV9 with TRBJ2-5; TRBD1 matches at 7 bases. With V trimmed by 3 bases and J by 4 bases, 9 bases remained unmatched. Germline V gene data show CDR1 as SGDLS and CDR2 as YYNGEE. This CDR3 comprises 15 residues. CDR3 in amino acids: CASSASTGSAETQYF. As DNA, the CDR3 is TGTGCCAGCAGCGCCTCGACAGGGAGTGCAGAGACCCAGTACTTC.

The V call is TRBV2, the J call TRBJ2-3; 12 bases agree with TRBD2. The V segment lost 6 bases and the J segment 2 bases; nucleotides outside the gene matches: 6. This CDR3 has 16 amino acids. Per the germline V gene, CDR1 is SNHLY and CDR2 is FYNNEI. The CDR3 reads CASRTSGGRNTDTQYF. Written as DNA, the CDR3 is TGTGCCAGCAGGACTAGCGGGGGCCGTAACACAGATACGCAGTATTTT.

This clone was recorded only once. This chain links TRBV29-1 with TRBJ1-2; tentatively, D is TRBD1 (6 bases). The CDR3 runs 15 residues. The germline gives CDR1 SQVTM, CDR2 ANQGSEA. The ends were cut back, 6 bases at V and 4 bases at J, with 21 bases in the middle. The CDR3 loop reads CSVPGGTGRRYGYTF. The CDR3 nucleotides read TGCAGCGTCCCAGGAGGAACAGGGCGGCGCTATGGCTACACCTTC.